In its sample, the clone carrying this T cell receptor (beta chain) was seen many times. In germline, CDR1 is SGHRS, CDR2 YFSETQ. The CDR3 contains 13 residues. V was cut by 6 bases and J by 3 bases, with 13 bases left in between. This specimen belongs to a study of blood T cell repertoires in COVID-19. As for the study in general: T cells, B-cell-depleted T cells, or PBMCs provided the cDNA or gDNA that served as material.

In the authors' workflow: Amplified reference gene primers provided the basis for estimating nucleated cell counts. TCRdb's table, derived via immunoSEQ multiplex PCR, lists solely in-frame clones and lacks some. V, J and clone size are taken as reported in that table, and D and trimming were inferred from the DNA itself. This table holds about 130,000 clones, about 81% found once. The genes are TRBV5-1 and TRBJ2-7; D is possibly TRBD1 (6 bases). The sample comprised peripheral blood. The receptor was derived from a woman at least 80 years old with acute or convalescent COVID-19. CDR3 residues: CASNHRAGYEQYF. CDR3 coding DNA: TGCGCCAGCAATCACAGGGCCGGCTACGAGCAGTACTTC.